Detailed here is one T cell receptor (beta chain). The antigen remains undetermined. The sample is drawn from a study of T cell repertoires in cytomegalovirus infection. Background on the study: Indications came from public TCR beta signatures; they pointed to CMV infection and to a matching HLA type. Study-wide results and limits: Individuals carrying CMV plus the relevant HLA were identified by cumulative frequency of public TCR beta families.

Trimming removed 6 bases at V and 7 bases at J, with 18 bases between. CDR3 length: 14 residues. Germline CDR1 is DFQATT and CDR2 is SNEGSKA (reference sequence). TCRdb processed the reads anew with MiXCR; each CDR3 protein has one entry. In the table there are 450,000 to 600,000 distinct CDR3 sequences, about 11% of which are singletons. The sample taken for sequencing was PBMCs. V is TRBV20-1 and J is TRBJ1-4; D is unresolved. The sequence derives from a human donor in good health (CMV status not recorded). Some clones in this sample may be carry-over from other donors' samples. The CDR3 here is CSAQAGSGGEKLFF. Here the CDR3 DNA reads TGCAGTGCCCAGGCGGGTTCTGGAGGTGAAAAACTGTTTTTT.